A single sample is the source of the 3 T cell receptor beta chains below, sequenced in a study of cytomegalovirus exposure and HLA in healthy donors (dated by TCRdb to about 2017). Libraries were built with the immunoSEQ multiplex PCR assay. For the multiplex PCR, a mixture combining 60 forward primers for TCR Vbeta segments and 13 reverse primers for TCR Jbeta segments was used. TCRdb provides this immuneACCESS table in a form limited to in-frame rearrangements. Some clones are lacking; in checked studies, under half of them reflect an unresolved V gene, and why the rest are absent is not known. Across this sample there are 150,000 to 200,000 clones, with around two thirds seen only once. Jointly, the top ten make up 1.1% to 1.5% of the sample. The sample consisted of PBMCs. The receptors come from a man aged 50-59 years in good health and CMV-seronegative.

The chain is built from TRBV28 and TRBJ1-2; 8 bases fit TRBD1. Losses at the gene ends were 3 bases for V and 2 bases for J; bases not matched to a gene: 8. The length of the CDR3 is 16 residues. Germline assignment: CDR1 MDHEN and CDR2 SYDVKM. CDR3 sequence: CASSFDRDRLNYGYTF. DNA for the CDR3: TGTGCCAGCAGTTTTGACCGGGACAGGCTGAACTATGGCTACACCTTC.

This clone has just a few counts. The rearrangement links TRBV11-2 to TRBJ1-1; D gene uncertain. This CDR3 contains 13 residues. The V gene's germline CDR1 is SGHAT and CDR2 FQNNGV. V lost 1 base and J lost 4, with 7 bases in between. CDR3 protein: CASSLVAGTEAFF. CDR3 nucleotides: TGTGCCAGCAGCTTAGTGGCGGGCACTGAAGCTTTCTTT.

The chain is built from TRBV7-8 and TRBJ2-2; D might be TRBD2 (5 bases). Germline-derived CDR1 and CDR2 are SGHVS and FQNEAQ. The V and J ends lost 4 bases and 1 base respectively, with 7 bases between them. The CDR3 length is 14 residues. The chain's CDR3 is CASSSRENTGELFF. Written as DNA, the CDR3 is TGTGCCAGCAGCTCCCGGGAGAACACCGGGGAGCTGTTTTTT. Complete variable domain (other parts from reference TRBV7-8 and TRBJ2-2): GAGVSQSPRYKVAKRGQDVALRCDPISGHVSLFWYQQALGQGPEFLTYFQNEAQLDKSGLPSDRFFAERPEGSVSTLKIQRTQQEDSAVYLCASSSRENTGELFFGEGSRLTVL.